The entry below describes one T cell receptor beta chain. This entry is derived from a study of blood T cell repertoires in COVID-19. Study information: Collection of acute and convalescent COVID-19 samples took place in the United States, Italy and Spain. T cells, B-cell-depleted T cells, or PBMCs provided the cDNA or gDNA that served as material.

Germline V gene data show CDR1 as DFQATT and CDR2 as SNEGSKA (reference sequence). With 3 bases removed from V and 1 base from J, the gap between germline ends came to 8 bases. The CDR3 totals 13 residues. In the original analysis: Reference gene primer amplification gave nucleated cell count estimates. Only in-frame clones appear in the TCRdb table, and some are missing; sequencing was by immunoSEQ multiplex PCR. V and J calls and clone size are given by that table; D and trimming were obtained from the DNA. The sample shows under 200,000 clones, under 90% of them seen only once. V is TRBV20-1 and J is TRBJ2-3; D is undetermined. Sequencing used peripheral blood. This sequence originates from a man aged 55 to 70 with acute or convalescent COVID-19. The CDR3 DNA sequence: TGCAGTGCTAGTGAGAGTGGCACAGATACGCAGTATTTT. Protein: CSASESGTDTQYF.